The T cell receptor beta chain under discussion was sequenced for a study of CD8+ T cells in alopecia areata. Study background: Transfer of skin from roughly 6-12-month-old C3H/HeJ graft donors with spontaneous alopecia was made to roughly 6-10-week-old female C3H/HeJ mice.

Only a few counts were recorded for this clone. Its target is not known. Gene names and germline match the mouse. The read comes to an end 4 residues before the CDR3 does, leaving the germline J gene to fill in the end. TCR sequencing used cDNA made by reverse transcription of extracted RNA. Measured with immunoSEQ multiplex PCR; TCRdb has only the in-frame clones, and not every one. This sample has around 20,000 clones, each found more than once. The V segment lost 4 bases and the J segment 3 bases; nucleotides outside the gene matches: 7. There are 16 residues in the CDR3. Germline loops: CDR1 LGHNA, CDR2 YNLKQL (reference sequence). Overall study findings and caveats: Scalp specimens additionally yield sequences from normal skin's resident alphabeta T cells. Patients shared TCRs less clearly than mice did, possibly for HLA-related reasons. Lesional scalp, especially alopecia totalis/universalis, showed higher clonality than normal scalp.

Cutaneous lymph node cells were pooled, and they were sorted using CD4, CD8alpha, NKG2D, NKG2ACE and other markers. This clonotype was obtained from a C3H/HeJ mouse with alopecia areata. For this mouse line, the MHC haplotype is H2-k. The chain links TRBV5 to TRBJ2-3; TRBD2 matches at 10 bases. The sequenced sample consisted of CD8+ T cells sorted from a lymph node. Incomplete CDR3 DNA: TGTGCCAGCAGCCTCCGACTGGGGGGAGCAGCAGAA. Translated: CASSLRLGGAAE. The CDR3, in full, reads CASSLRLGGAAETLYF.